The present T cell receptor beta chain was sequenced within a study of neoadjuvant anti-PD-1 for oral cavity cancer. Background on the study: Most patients had three to four biweekly doses of 3 mg/kg nivolumab before resection.

Time point described: after neoadjuvant nivolumab, at surgical resection. These newly diagnosed stage II-IVA oral cavity squamous cell carcinoma patients had no prior systemic or radiation treatment. Most PBMC samples had 480 ng input DNA in six replicates. Sequencing used immunoSEQ multiplex PCR; TCRdb keeps in-frame clones, though not all of them. The table has 65,000 to 70,000 clones, 86% seen once. Between the trimmed V and J ends, which lost 9 bases and 3 bases, there was a span of 11 bases. This CDR3 comprises 12 residues. Germline CDR1 reads MNHEY; CDR2 reads SVGAGI. The V and J genes are TRBV6-5 and TRBJ1-1; tentatively, D is TRBD1 (5 bases). The sample was PBMCs, taken after nivolumab (anti-PD-1) treatment. The TCR was taken from a person between 40 and 79 years old with oral cavity squamous cell carcinoma. The CDR3 here is CASWTPYTEAFF. The CDR3 bases are TGTGCCAGTTGGACACCCTACACTGAAGCTTTCTTT.